These 32 T cell receptor beta chains share one sample of origin, sequenced in a study of blood T cell repertoires in COVID-19. Measured with immunoSEQ multiplex PCR; TCRdb has only the in-frame clones, and not every one. The data contain some 180,000 clones, roughly 91% of them singletons. What was sequenced was peripheral blood. The receptors originated from a man between 35 and 55 years old with active or convalescent COVID-19.

This chain links TRBV5-1 with TRBJ1-2, with 8 bases that match TRBD1. Germline assignment: CDR1 SGHRS and CDR2 YFSETQ. The V segment lost 4 bases and the J segment 4 bases; nucleotides outside the gene matches: 3. CDR3 size: 13 residues. This chain's CDR3 is CASSLDRVYGYTF. For the CDR3, the DNA is TGCGCCAGCAGCCTGGACAGGGTCTATGGCTACACCTTC. Full variable domain (remainder filled in from reference TRBV5-1 and TRBJ1-2): KAGVTQTPRYLIKTRGQQVTLSCSPISGHRSVSWYQQTPGQGLQFLFEYFSETQRNKGNFPGRFSGRQFSNSRSEMNVSTLELGDSALYLCASSLDRVYGYTFGSGTRLTVV.

J is TRBJ2-1 and V is TRBV25-1, with D possibly matching TRBD2 (7 bases). The CDR3 is made up of 10 amino acids. V lost 10 bases, J lost 9 bases, and 10 bases lay in between. In germline, CDR1 is MGHDK, CDR2 SYGVNS. DNA for the CDR3: TGTGCCACCGGGGGGCGTGAGCAGTTCTTC. It is translated as CATGGREQFF.

The gene calls are TRBV7-9 and TRBJ1-5; unclear D gene. The germline V gene encodes CDR1 SEHNR and CDR2 FQNEAQ (reference sequence). V lost 1 base to trimming and J lost 3 bases, with 7 bases between them. The CDR3 length is 14 residues. The CDR3 nucleotides are TGTGCCAGCAGCTTAGACAGTTACAATCAGCCCCAGCATTTT. As protein: CASSLDSYNQPQHF. Supplemented by reference TRBV7-9 and TRBJ1-5, the full variable domain reads DTGVSQNPRHKITKRGQNVTFRCDPISEHNRLYWYRQTLGQGPEFLTYFQNEAQLEKSRLLSDRFSAERPKGSFSTLEIQRTEQGDSAMYLCASSLDSYNQPQHFGDGTRLSIL.

This clone was found once. The chain has TRBV7-2 and TRBJ1-1; 8 positions agree with TRBD1. J was trimmed by 0 bases and V by 5 bases; bases with no gene match: 2. Germline assignment: CDR1 SGHTA and CDR2 FQGNSA. The CDR3 consists of 14 residues. CDR3 sequence (DNA): TGTGCCAGCAGCCCCAGGGGGCTGAACACTGAAGCTTTCTTT. Translating it yields CASSPRGLNTEAFF.

The chain uses TRBV3-1 (or the pseudogene TRBV3-2) and TRBJ2-5; TRBD2 matches 8 bases. CDR1 and CDR2 from the germline V gene are LGHDT and YNNKEL (reference sequence). The CDR3 has 16 residues. V was pared by 2 bases and J by 1 base, with 6 bases of the junction left unmatched. The CDR3 DNA is TGTGCCAGCAGCCAATTCTTAGCGGGGACCCAAGAGACCCAGTACTTC. Its protein product is CASSQFLAGTQETQYF.

The chain is built from TRBV7-2 and TRBJ2-7, with 10 bases fitting TRBD2. This CDR3 contains 16 residues. The germline V gene encodes CDR1 SGHTA and CDR2 FQGNSA. V was clipped by 1 base and J by 2 bases; unmatched bases: 5. The CDR3 here is CASSLGTSGNPYEQYF. The DNA of the CDR3 is TGTGCCAGCAGCTTAGGAACTAGCGGGAACCCCTACGAGCAGTACTTC.

The CDR3 spells CASSFGLSNSPLHF. Here the CDR3 DNA reads TGTGCCAGCAGCTTTGGGCTCAGTAATTCACCCCTCCACTTT. The rearrangement joins TRBV5-6 to TRBJ1-6; D unclear. Germline V gene lookup returns CDR1 SGHDT and CDR2 YYEEEE. The CDR3 has 14 residues. The ends were cut back, 2 bases at V and 6 bases at J, with 9 bases in the middle.

This clone was counted once. The rearrangement uses TRBV19 and TRBJ1-1; no clear D gene. The CDR3 contains 14 residues. V was cut by 5 bases and J by 0 bases, with 10 bases left in between. From germline, CDR1 is LNHDA and CDR2 SQIVND (reference sequence). In nucleotides, the CDR3 is TGTGCCAGTAGTCGGGAATATTTGAACACTGAAGCTTTCTTT. Its protein is CASSREYLNTEAFF.

The rearrangement joins TRBV9 to TRBJ2-7; D possibly corresponds to TRBD1 (5 bases). Germline V gene lookup returns CDR1 SGDLS and CDR2 YYNGEE. V was clipped by 3 bases and J by 3 bases, with 13 bases between them. The CDR3 has 14 amino acids. The CDR3 reads CASSGRQSDYEQYF. The CDR3 coding sequence is TGTGCCAGCAGCGGTCGACAGTCCGACTACGAGCAGTACTTC.

There are a few counts of this clone. This chain connects TRBV3-1 (or the pseudogene TRBV3-2) to TRBJ2-2; TRBD1 agrees at 7 bases. CDR1 and CDR2 from the germline V gene are LGHDT and YNNKEL (reference sequence). V trimming: 3 bases; J trimming: 7 bases; junction bases outside the gene matches: 8. This CDR3 spans 15 amino acids. This chain's CDR3 is CASSHFDRVDGELFF. In DNA form, the CDR3 reads TGTGCCAGCAGCCACTTCGACAGGGTGGACGGGGAGCTGTTTTTT.

The rearrangement links TRBV19 to TRBJ2-1; TRBD2 matches at 8 bases. The germline V gene has CDR1 LNHDA and CDR2 SQIVND (reference sequence). V was pared by 5 bases and J by 2 bases, with 8 bases of the junction left unmatched. The CDR3 has 16 amino acids. In DNA form, the CDR3 reads TGTGCCAGTAGTCCATCGAGCGGGGGAACCTACAATGAGCAGTTCTTC. This translates into CASSPSSGGTYNEQFF.

This sequence joins TRBV9 and TRBJ1-1, with 9 bases aligning to TRBD1. Looked up from germline, CDR1 is SGDLS and CDR2 is YYNGEE. This CDR3 is built from 15 residues. V lost 3 bases, J lost 8 bases, and 11 bases stayed unmatched. In DNA, the CDR3 is TGTGCCAGCAGCGAGACAGGGGGACCAGGTGGGGAAGCTTTCTTT. It specifies CASSETGGPGGEAFF.

This clone was detected a few times. The rearrangement uses TRBV2 and TRBJ1-4; perhaps TRBD1 as D (5 bases). Trimming shortened V by 9 bases and J by 7 bases, and 15 bases separated the two germline ends. The length of the CDR3 is 13 residues. The V gene's germline CDR1 is SNHLY and CDR2 FYNNEI. In DNA, the CDR3 is TGTGCCAGTACGACAGCGAGTGGTGAAAAACTGTTTTTT. This gives the protein CASTTASGEKLFF.

The J gene is TRBJ2-3, the V gene TRBV7-2; 7 bases line up with TRBD1. J was trimmed by 4 bases and V by 5 bases; bases with no gene match: 9. Germline assignment: CDR1 SGHTA and CDR2 FQGNSA. The CDR3 spans 15 residues. CDR3 in DNA: TGTGCCAGCAGCCTAAGACAGGGATATTCAGATACGCAGTATTTT. It is translated as CASSLRQGYSDTQYF. Full variable domain (outside the CDR3, taken from reference TRBV7-2 and TRBJ2-3): GAGVSQSPSNKVTEKGKDVELRCDPISGHTALYWYRQSLGQGLEFLIYFQGNSAPDKSGLPSDRFSAERTGGSVSTLTIQRTQQEDSAVYLCASSLRQGYSDTQYFGPGTRLTVL.

Concerning this clone: The junction differs from germline at one of its ends, possibly a read error. The chain is built from TRBV7-9 and TRBJ2-1; 9 bases line up with TRBD2. Germline lookup yields CDR1 SEHNR and CDR2 FQNEAQ (reference sequence). CDR3 length: 16 amino acids. The CDR3 nucleotides read TGTACCAGCAGCTTAGGTCCAGCGGGAGGACACAATGAGCAGTTCTTC. This sequence encodes CTSSLGPAGGHNEQFF.

V and J are TRBV19 and TRBJ1-5; perhaps TRBD1 as D (6 bases). CDR1 and CDR2 (germline): LNHDA, SQIVND (reference sequence). There are 16 residues in the CDR3. V lost 3 bases and J lost 0, with 12 bases in between. The CDR3 DNA reads as TGTGCCAGTAGTATGATGGGGGGGCTTAGCAATCAGCCCCAGCATTTT. It translates to CASSMMGGLSNQPQHF.

The CDR3 region has the DNA TGTGCCAGTCCCTCTAGCGGGAGCTCCCCATCCTACGAGCAGTACTTC. This sequence encodes CASPSSGSSPSYEQYF. The J gene is TRBJ2-7, the V gene TRBV28; the match to TRBD2 covers 10 bases. Per germline, CDR1 MDHEN and CDR2 SYDVKM. J gave up 1 base and V 9 bases, and 12 bases lay outside the gene matches. The CDR3 has 16 residues.

The rearrangement joins TRBV18 to TRBJ2-3; 8 bases fit TRBD2. The CDR3 is made up of 15 amino acids. Germline V gives CDR1 KGHSH, CDR2 LQKENI. J was trimmed by 3 bases and V by 2 bases; bases with no gene match: 4. CDR3 protein: CASSPYRGGTDTQYF. The CDR3, as DNA: TGTGCCAGCTCACCATATCGGGGGGGGACAGATACGCAGTATTTT.

This chain uses TRBV5-4 with TRBJ1-4; 8 nucleotides align to TRBD1. From germline, CDR1 is SGHNT and CDR2 YYREEE (reference sequence). V trimming: 4 bases; J trimming: 5 bases; junction bases outside the gene matches: 4. The CDR3 covers 14 residues. CDR3 sequence reads: CASSTGQENEKLFF. Here the CDR3 DNA reads TGTGCCAGCAGCACGGGACAGGAGAATGAAAAACTGTTTTTT.

V usage is TRBV6-6 and J usage is TRBJ1-3; TRBD1 matches 7 bases. This CDR3 spans 15 amino acids. Looked up from germline, CDR1 is MNHNY and CDR2 is SVGAGI (reference sequence). Trimming removed 3 bases from V and 0 bases from J; junction bases left unmatched: 2. The CDR3 nucleotides read TGTGCCAGCAGTTATCCAGGGGGCTCTGGAAACACCATATATTTT. Residues: CASSYPGGSGNTIYF.

The chain uses TRBV2 and TRBJ2-3; D call uncertain. The CDR3 is 13 residues long. The germline V and J ends were trimmed by 5 bases and 8 bases, with 14 bases remaining between them. The germline V gene encodes CDR1 SNHLY and CDR2 FYNNEI. This chain's CDR3 is CASSQEARSTQYF. CDR3 bases: TGTGCCAGCAGTCAAGAAGCGAGGAGTACGCAGTATTTT.

CDR3 sequence reads: CASSALDRGNSPLHF. CDR3 coding DNA: TGTGCCAGCAGTGCCCTGGACAGGGGTAATTCACCCCTCCACTTT. V usage is TRBV2 and J usage is TRBJ1-6, with 9 positions matching TRBD1. Germline V lookup: CDR1 SNHLY, CDR2 FYNNEI. This CDR3 is 15 amino acids long. Trimming took 4 bases from V and 6 from J; bases not matched to a gene: 4.

V gene TRBV6-4 combines with J gene TRBJ2-1; 14 bases fit TRBD2. V lost 4 bases, J lost 7 bases, and 3 bases stayed unmatched. Germline-derived CDR1 and CDR2 are MRHNA and SNTAGT. The CDR3 contains 15 residues. The CDR3 loop is CASSGTSGGPNEQFF. CDR3 sequence (DNA): TGTGCCAGCAGTGGGACTAGCGGGGGGCCTAATGAGCAGTTCTTC.

V usage is TRBV5-1 and J usage is TRBJ2-1, with TRBD2 matching 10 bases. Germline lookup yields CDR1 SGHRS and CDR2 YFSETQ. The CDR3 length is 16 residues. With 0 bases clipped from V and 4 bases from J, the junction kept 4 bases outside the gene matches. The CDR3 protein is CASSLEGTSEYNEQFF. The CDR3 coding sequence is TGCGCCAGCAGCTTGGAGGGGACTAGCGAGTACAATGAGCAGTTCTTC.

CDR3: CASSQRGLANEQFF. In DNA, the CDR3 is TGTGCCAGCAGCCAAAGGGGACTAGCCAATGAGCAGTTCTTC. The chain combines TRBV5-6 with TRBJ2-1; 9 bases align to TRBD2. Germline CDR1 SGHDT, CDR2 YYEEEE. This CDR3 is built from 14 residues. The V segment lost 4 bases and the J segment 6 bases; nucleotides outside the gene matches: 5.

This sequence joins TRBV12-5 and TRBJ2-5; D gene unclear. The CDR3 spans 16 residues. Per the germline V gene, CDR1 is LGHNT and CDR2 is FRNRAP. Trimming stripped 5 bases from V and 0 bases from J, with 16 bases between. Here the CDR3 reads CASGRGLKPYQETQYF. The DNA of the CDR3 is TGTGCTAGTGGTCGAGGCCTCAAACCGTACCAAGAGACCCAGTACTTC.

The chain combines TRBV5-1 with TRBJ1-3, with D possibly matching TRBD1 (6 bases). This CDR3 contains 17 residues. The V and J ends lost 0 bases and 8 bases respectively, with 21 bases between them. Germline loops: CDR1 SGHRS, CDR2 YFSETQ. In nucleotides, the CDR3 is TGCGCCAGCAGCTTGGAAACCGGGGGGCTCGGCAGGGACACCATATATTTT. Translating it yields CASSLETGGLGRDTIYF. The full variable domain, with the rest looked up from reference TRBV5-1 and TRBJ1-3, is KAGVTQTPRYLIKTRGQQVTLSCSPISGHRSVSWYQQTPGQGLQFLFEYFSETQRNKGNFPGRFSGRQFSNSRSEMNVSTLELGDSALYLCASSLETGGLGRDTIYFGEGSWLTVV.

The rearrangement links TRBV10-2 to TRBJ1-2; TRBD1 aligns across 8 bases. The CDR3 is 14 residues long. V trimming: 1 base; J trimming: 7 bases; junction bases outside the gene matches: 5. Per germline, CDR1 WSHSY and CDR2 SAAADI. In DNA form, the CDR3 reads TGCGCCAGCAGTGAGTTGGACAGGGTCGGTGGCTACACCTTC. It translates to CASSELDRVGGYTF.

This sequence joins TRBV14 and TRBJ2-2, with D possibly TRBD2 on 6 matching bases. Germline V gives CDR1 SGHDN, CDR2 FVKESK. The CDR3 has 14 amino acids. Trimming stripped 4 bases from V and 4 bases from J, with 10 bases between. The DNA of the CDR3 is TGTGCCAGCAGCCCTCGCGGGGTCACCGGGGAGCTGTTTTTT. It is translated as CASSPRGVTGELFF.

The rearrangement uses TRBV19 and TRBJ1-5, with TRBD1 matching over 10 bases. CDR3 length: 15 residues. The V and J ends lost 5 bases and 6 bases, in that order; junction bases with no gene match: 7. CDR1 is LNHDA and CDR2 is SQIVND in the germline V gene (reference sequence). DNA of the CDR3: TGTGCCAGTAGTCGACAGGGGGCGGAGAGTCAGCCCCAGCATTTT. Its translation: CASSRQGAESQPQHF.

V and J are TRBV5-1 and TRBJ2-7, with D hard to call. The V and J ends lost 0 bases and 3 bases respectively, with 7 bases between them. CDR3 length: 13 residues. Germline CDR1 and CDR2: SGHRS and YFSETQ. The CDR3 sequence is CASSLVPSYEQYF. CDR3 coding DNA: TGCGCCAGCAGCTTGGTTCCCAGCTACGAGCAGTACTTC.

The chain recombines TRBV7-9 with TRBJ2-1; 7 positions match TRBD1. The CDR3 is 17 residues long. CDR1 and CDR2 (germline): SEHNR, FQNEAQ (reference sequence). Unmatched junction bases numbered 17, after V lost 5 bases and J lost 7 bases. The chain's CDR3 is CASSKTGARTAHNEQFF. Written as DNA, the CDR3 is TGTGCCAGCAGCAAAACAGGGGCCCGAACCGCGCATAATGAGCAGTTCTTC.